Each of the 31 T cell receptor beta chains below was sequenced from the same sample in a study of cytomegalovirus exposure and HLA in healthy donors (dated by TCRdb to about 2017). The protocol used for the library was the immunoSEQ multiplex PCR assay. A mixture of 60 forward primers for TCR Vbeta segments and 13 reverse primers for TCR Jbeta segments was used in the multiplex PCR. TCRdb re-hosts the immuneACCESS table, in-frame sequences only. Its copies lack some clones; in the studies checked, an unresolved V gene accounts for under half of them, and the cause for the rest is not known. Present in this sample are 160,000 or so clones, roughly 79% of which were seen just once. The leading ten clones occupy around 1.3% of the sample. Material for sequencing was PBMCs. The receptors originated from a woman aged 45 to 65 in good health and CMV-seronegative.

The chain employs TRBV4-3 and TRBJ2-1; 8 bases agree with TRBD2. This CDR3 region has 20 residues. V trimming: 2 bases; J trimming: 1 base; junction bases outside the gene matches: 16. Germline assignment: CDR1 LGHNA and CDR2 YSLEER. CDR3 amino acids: CASSQPRSGSYEESYNEQFF. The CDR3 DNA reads TGCGCCAGCAGCCAACCCCGCAGCGGGAGTTATGAAGAGTCCTACAATGAGCAGTTCTTC.

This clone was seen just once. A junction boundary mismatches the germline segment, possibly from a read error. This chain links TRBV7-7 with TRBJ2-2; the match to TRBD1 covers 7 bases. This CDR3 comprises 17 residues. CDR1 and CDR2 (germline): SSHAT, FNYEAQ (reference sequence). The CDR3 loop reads CASSPDRMTLGVGELFF. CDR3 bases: TGTGCTAGCAGCCCGGACAGGATGACTTTGGGGGTCGGGGAGCTGTTTTTT.

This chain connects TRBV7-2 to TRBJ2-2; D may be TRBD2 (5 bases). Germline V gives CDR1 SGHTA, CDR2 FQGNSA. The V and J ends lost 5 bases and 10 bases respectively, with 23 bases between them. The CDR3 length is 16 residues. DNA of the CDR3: TGTGCCAGCAGCGACGAAATCGATGGACTGGGCGAGGAGCTGTTTTTT. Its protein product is CASSDEIDGLGEELFF.

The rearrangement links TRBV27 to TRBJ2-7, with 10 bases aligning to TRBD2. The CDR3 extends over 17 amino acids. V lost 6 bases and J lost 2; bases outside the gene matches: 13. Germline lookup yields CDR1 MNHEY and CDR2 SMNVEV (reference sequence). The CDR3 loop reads CASSYLGEREGPYEQYF. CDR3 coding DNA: TGTGCCAGCAGCTATTTAGGTGAGCGGGAGGGCCCCTACGAGCAGTACTTC.

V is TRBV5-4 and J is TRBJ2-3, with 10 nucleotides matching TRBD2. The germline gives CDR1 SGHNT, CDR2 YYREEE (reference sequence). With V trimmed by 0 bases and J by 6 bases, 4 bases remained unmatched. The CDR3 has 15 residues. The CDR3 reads CASSLGSGGGDTQYF. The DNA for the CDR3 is TGTGCCAGCAGCTTGGGGAGCGGGGGGGGTGATACGCAGTATTTT.

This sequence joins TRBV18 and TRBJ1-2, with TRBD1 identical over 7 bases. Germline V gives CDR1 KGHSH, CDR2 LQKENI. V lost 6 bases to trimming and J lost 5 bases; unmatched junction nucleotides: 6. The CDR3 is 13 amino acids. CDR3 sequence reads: CASSPGQEYGYTF. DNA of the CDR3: TGTGCCAGCTCCCCTGGACAGGAGTATGGCTACACCTTC.

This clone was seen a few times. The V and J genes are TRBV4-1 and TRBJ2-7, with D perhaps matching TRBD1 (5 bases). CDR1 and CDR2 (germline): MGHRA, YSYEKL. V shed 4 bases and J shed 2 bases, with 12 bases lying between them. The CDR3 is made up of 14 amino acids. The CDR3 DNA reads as TGCGCCAGCAGCCTATCGACAGATACCTACGAGCAGTACTTC. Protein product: CASSLSTDTYEQYF.

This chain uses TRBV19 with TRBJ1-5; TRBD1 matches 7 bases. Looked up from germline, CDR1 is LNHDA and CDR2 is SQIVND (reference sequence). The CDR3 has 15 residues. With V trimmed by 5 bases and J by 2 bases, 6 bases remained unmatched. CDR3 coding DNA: TGTGCCAGTAGTGTCGAGGGGGCGGGCAATCAGCCCCAGCATTTT. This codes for CASSVEGAGNQPQHF.

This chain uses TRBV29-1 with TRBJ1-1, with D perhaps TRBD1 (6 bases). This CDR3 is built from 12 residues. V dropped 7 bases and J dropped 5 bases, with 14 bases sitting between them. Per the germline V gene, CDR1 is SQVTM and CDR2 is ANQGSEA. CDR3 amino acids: CSGSDRGTEAFF. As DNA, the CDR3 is TGCAGCGGATCGGACAGAGGGACTGAAGCTTTCTTT.

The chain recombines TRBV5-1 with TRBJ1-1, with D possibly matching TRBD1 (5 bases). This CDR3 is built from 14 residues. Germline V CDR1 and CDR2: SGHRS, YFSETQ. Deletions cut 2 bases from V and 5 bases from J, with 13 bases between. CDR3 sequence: CASSLGFSGTEAFF. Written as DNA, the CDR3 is TGCGCCAGCAGCTTAGGCTTTTCAGGGACTGAAGCTTTCTTT. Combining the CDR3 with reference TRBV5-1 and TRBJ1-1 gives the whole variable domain KAGVTQTPRYLIKTRGQQVTLSCSPISGHRSVSWYQQTPGQGLQFLFEYFSETQRNKGNFPGRFSGRQFSNSRSEMNVSTLELGDSALYLCASSLGFSGTEAFFGQGTRLTVV.

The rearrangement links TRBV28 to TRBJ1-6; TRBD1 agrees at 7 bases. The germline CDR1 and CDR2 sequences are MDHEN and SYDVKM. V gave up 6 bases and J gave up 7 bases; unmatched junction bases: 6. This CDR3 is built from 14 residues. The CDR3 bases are TGTGCCAGCAGACCTTACAGGGGAAATTCACCCCTCCACTTT. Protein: CASRPYRGNSPLHF.

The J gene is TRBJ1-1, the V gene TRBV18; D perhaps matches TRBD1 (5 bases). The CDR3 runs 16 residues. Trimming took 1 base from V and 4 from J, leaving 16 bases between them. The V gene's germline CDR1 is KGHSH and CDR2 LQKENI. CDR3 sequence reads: CASSPRNTGVSTEAFF. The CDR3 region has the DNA TGTGCCAGCTCACCACGGAATACGGGGGTGTCCACTGAAGCTTTCTTT.

The CDR3 protein is CASSQEDRPMNTEAFF. DNA of the CDR3: TGCGCCAGCAGCCAAGAGGACAGACCCATGAACACTGAAGCTTTCTTT. The V gene is TRBV4-3, the J gene TRBJ1-1, with D perhaps matching TRBD1 (6 bases). The V end lost 0 bases, the J end lost 0 bases, and 11 bases lay between the germline ends. The CDR3 sequence is 16 residues long. Germline values: CDR1 LGHNA, CDR2 YSLEER.

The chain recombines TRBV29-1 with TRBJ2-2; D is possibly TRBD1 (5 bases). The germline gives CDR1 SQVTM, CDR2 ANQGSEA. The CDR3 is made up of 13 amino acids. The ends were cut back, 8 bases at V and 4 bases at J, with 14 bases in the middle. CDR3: CSLTQTVTGELFF. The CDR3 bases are TGCAGCTTAACCCAGACAGTCACCGGGGAGCTGTTTTTT.

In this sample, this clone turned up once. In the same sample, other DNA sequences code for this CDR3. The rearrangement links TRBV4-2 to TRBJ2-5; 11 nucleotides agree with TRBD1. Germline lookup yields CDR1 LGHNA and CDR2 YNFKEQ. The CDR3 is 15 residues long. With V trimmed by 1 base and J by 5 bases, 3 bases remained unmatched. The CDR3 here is CASSQAGTGGETQYF. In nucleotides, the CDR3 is TGTGCCAGCAGCCAAGCCGGGACAGGGGGGGAGACCCAGTACTTC.

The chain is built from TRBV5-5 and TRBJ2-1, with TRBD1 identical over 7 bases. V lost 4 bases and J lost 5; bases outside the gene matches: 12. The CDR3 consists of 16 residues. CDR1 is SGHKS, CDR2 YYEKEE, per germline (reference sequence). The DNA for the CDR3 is TGTGCCAGCAGCCCGGATCCGACAGGGCCCCACAATGAGCAGTTCTTC. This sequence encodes CASSPDPTGPHNEQFF. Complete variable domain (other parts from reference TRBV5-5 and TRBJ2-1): DAGVTQSPTHLIKTRGQQVTLRCSPISGHKSVSWYQQVLGQGPQFIFQYYEKEERGRGNFPDRFSARQFPNYSSELNVNALLLGDSALYLCASSPDPTGPHNEQFFGPGTRLTVL.

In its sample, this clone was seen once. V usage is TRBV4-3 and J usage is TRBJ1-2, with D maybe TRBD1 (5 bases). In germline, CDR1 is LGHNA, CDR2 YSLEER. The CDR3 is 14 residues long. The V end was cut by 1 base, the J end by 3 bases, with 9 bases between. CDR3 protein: CASSQVQGDYGYTF. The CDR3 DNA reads TGCGCCAGCAGCCAAGTACAAGGGGACTATGGCTACACCTTC.

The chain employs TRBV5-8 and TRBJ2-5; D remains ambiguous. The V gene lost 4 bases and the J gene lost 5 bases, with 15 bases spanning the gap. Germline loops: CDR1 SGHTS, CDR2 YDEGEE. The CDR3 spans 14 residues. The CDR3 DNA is TGTGCCAGCAGCCCCTGGCCCGAAGTGGAGACCCAGTACTTC. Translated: CASSPWPEVETQYF.

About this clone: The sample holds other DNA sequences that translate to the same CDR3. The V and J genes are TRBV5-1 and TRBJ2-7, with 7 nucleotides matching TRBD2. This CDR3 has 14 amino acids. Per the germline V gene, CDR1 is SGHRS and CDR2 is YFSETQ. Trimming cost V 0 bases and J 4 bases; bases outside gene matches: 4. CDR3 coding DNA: TGCGCCAGCAGCTTGGTAGGCGGGAGATACGAGCAGTACTTC. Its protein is CASSLVGGRYEQYF.

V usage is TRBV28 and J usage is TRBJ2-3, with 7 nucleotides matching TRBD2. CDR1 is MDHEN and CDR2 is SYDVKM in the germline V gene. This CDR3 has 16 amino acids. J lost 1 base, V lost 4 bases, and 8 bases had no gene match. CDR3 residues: CASSSWAGRGTDTQYF. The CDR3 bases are TGTGCCAGCAGTTCGTGGGCAGGGAGGGGCACAGATACGCAGTATTTT.

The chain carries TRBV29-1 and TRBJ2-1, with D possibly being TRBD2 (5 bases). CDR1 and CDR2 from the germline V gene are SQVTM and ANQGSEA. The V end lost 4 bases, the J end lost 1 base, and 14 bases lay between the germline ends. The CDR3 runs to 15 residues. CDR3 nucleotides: TGCAGCGTTGCGAGTTCGGGGATGTCCTACAATGAGCAGTTCTTC. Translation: CSVASSGMSYNEQFF.

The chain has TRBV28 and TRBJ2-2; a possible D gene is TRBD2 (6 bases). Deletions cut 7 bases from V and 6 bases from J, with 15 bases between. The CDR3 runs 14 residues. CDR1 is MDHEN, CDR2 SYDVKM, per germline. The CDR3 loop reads CASKGGMRSGELFF. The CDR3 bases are TGTGCCAGCAAGGGCGGGATGCGGTCCGGGGAGCTGTTTTTT.

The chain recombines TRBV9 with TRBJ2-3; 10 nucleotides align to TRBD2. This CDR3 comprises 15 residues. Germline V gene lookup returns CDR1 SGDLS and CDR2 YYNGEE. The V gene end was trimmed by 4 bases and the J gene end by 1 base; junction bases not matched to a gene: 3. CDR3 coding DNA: TGTGCCAGCAGCACAGGGACTAGCGGCACAGATACGCAGTATTTT. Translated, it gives CASSTGTSGTDTQYF.

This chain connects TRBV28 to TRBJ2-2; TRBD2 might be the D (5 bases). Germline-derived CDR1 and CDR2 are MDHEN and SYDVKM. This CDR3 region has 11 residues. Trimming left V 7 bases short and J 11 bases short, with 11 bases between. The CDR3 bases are TGTGCCAGCACTCGGGGTCCTGAGCTGTTTTTT. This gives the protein CASTRGPELFF.

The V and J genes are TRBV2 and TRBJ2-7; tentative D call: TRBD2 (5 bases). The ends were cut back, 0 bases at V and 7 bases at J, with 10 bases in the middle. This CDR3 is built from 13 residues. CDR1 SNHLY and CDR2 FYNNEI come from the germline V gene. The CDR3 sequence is CASSEAGVGEQYF. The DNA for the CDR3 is TGTGCCAGCAGTGAAGCGGGAGTGGGTGAGCAGTACTTC.

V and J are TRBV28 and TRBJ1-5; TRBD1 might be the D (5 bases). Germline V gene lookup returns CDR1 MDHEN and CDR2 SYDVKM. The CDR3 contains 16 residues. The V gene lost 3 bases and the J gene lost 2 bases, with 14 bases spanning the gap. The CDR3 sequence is CASSFAGFGGNQPQHF. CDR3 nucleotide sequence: TGTGCCAGCAGTTTCGCAGGGTTTGGGGGCAATCAGCCCCAGCATTTT.

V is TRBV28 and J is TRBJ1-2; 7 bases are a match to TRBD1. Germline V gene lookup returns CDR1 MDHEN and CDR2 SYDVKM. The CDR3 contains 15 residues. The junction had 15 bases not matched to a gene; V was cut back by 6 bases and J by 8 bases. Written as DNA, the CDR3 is TGTGCCAGCAGATCTGGGGACAGCCTCAGAAGCGGCTACACCTTC. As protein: CASRSGDSLRSGYTF.

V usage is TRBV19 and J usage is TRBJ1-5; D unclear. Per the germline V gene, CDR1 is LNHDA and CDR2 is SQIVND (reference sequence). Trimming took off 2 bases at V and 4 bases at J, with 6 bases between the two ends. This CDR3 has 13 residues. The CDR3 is CASSININQPQHF. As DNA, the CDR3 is TGTGCCAGTAGTATAAACATAAATCAGCCCCAGCATTTT.

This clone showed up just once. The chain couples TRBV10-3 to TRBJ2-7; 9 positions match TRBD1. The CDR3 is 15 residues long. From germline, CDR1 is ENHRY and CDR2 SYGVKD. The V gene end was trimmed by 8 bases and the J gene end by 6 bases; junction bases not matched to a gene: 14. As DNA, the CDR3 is TGTGCCATCGCCCCGGCGACAGGGGGAGTAGGCGAGCAGTACTTC. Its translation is CAIAPATGGVGEQYF.

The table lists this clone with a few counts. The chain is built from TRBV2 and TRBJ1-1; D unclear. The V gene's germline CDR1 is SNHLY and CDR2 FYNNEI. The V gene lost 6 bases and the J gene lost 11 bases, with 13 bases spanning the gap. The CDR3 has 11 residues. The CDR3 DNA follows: TGTGCCAGCAGGTACGGTGCACTGGCTTTCTTT. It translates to CASRYGALAFF.

DNA for the CDR3: TGTGCCAGCATTCGGAGGCAGGGGGCTGCCGAGCAGTACTTC. Its protein is CASIRRQGAAEQYF. The rearrangement joins TRBV2 to TRBJ2-7; 8 bases line up with TRBD1. The CDR3 extends over 14 amino acids. V lost 7 bases and J lost 6; bases outside the gene matches: 11. Germline V gives CDR1 SNHLY, CDR2 FYNNEI. Complete variable domain (other parts from reference TRBV2 and TRBJ2-7): EPEVTQTPSHQVTQMGQEVILRCVPISNHLYFYWYRQILGQKVEFLVSFYNNEISEKSEIFDDQFSVERPDGSNFTLKIRSTKLEDSAMYFCASIRRQGAAEQYFGPGTRLTVT.